What follows describes a single T cell receptor (beta chain). The antigen remains undetermined. Per germline, CDR1 SGHDT and CDR2 YYEEEE. Unmatched junction bases numbered 8, after V lost 0 bases and J lost 6 bases. The CDR3 covers 15 residues. Patients in the study, people with chemo-refractory metastatic non-small-cell lung cancer, received focal radiation plus ipilimumab CTLA-4 blockade. The sample comes from a study of radiotherapy plus CTLA-4 blockade in lung cancer. Background on the study: The study recorded objective responses in roughly a sixth of patients and disease control in roughly 34%.

TCRdb keeps only in-frame clones here, not all; method: immunoSEQ multiplex PCR. Of around 110,000 clones detected, 85% to 90% appear once; the ten largest clones hold under 8%. Study conclusions and caveats: Blood TCR clones of tumor origin expanded after radiotherapy plus ipilimumab.

The gene calls are TRBV5-6 and TRBJ2-7, with 8 positions matching TRBD2. Sequences were derived from peripheral blood, sampled from a patient treated with radiotherapy plus ipilimumab. The sequence was obtained from a human donor with non-small cell lung cancer that progressed on radiotherapy plus ipilimumab. The CDR3 sequence: CASSLAPAGASEQYF. The CDR3 nucleotides read TGTGCCAGCAGCTTGGCCCCAGCGGGAGCATCCGAGCAGTACTTC.